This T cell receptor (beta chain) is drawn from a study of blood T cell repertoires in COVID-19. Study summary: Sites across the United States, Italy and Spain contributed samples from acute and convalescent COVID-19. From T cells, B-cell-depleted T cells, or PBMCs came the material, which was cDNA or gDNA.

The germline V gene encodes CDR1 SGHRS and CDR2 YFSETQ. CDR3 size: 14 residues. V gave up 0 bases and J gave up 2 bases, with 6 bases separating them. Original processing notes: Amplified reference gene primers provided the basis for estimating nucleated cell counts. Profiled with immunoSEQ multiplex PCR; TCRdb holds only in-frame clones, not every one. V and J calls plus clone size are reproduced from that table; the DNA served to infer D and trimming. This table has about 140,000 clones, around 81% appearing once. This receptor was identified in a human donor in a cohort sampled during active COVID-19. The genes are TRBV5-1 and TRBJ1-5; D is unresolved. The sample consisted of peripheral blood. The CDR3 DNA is TGCGCCAGCAGCTTGGCCCTTGGCAATCAGCCCCAGCATTTT. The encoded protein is CASSLALGNQPQHF. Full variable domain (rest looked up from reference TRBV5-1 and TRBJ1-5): KAGVTQTPRYLIKTRGQQVTLSCSPISGHRSVSWYQQTPGQGLQFLFEYFSETQRNKGNFPGRFSGRQFSNSRSEMNVSTLELGDSALYLCASSLALGNQPQHFGDGTRLSIL.